The clone carrying this T cell receptor beta chain was counted a few times. RNA transcripts provided the source from which TCR beta CDR3 regions were amplified. Primed by the HTBI set, a first-round RT-PCR was run on the TCR CDR3. In TCRdb, the multiplex PCR reads were re-called with MiXCR into one record per CDR3 protein. This table holds 300,000 to 400,000 distinct CDR3 sequences, over 15% found once. The data derive from a study of T cells in Graves' hyperthyroidism and ophthalmopathy. Germline assignment: CDR1 KGHDR and CDR2 SFDVKD. V lost 4 bases and J 6 bases, leaving 17 bases between the germline ends. The CDR3 runs to 16 residues.

The TCR originated in a woman in her forties or fifties with Graves' hyperthyroidism. Sequencing used blood. V usage is TRBV24-1 and J usage is TRBJ2-2; D possibly matches TRBD1 or TRBD2 (5 bases each). The CDR3 spells CATSEAGTGIAGELFF. The CDR3 DNA is TGTGCCACCAGTGAAGCCGGGACGGGGATCGCCGGGGAGCTGTTTTTT.